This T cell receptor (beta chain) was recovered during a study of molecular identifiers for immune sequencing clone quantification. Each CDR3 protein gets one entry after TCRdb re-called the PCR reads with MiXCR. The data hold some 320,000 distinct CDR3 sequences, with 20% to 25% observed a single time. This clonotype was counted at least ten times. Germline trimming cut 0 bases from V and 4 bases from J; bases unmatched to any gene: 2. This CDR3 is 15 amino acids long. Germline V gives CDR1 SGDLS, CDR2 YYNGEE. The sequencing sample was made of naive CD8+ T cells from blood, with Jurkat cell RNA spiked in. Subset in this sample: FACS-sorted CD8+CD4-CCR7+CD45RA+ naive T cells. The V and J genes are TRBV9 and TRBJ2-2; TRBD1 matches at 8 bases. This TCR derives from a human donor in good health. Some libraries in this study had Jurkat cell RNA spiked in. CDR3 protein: CASSVVGQATGELFF. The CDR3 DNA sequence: TGTGCCAGCAGCGTAGTGGGACAGGCCACCGGGGAGCTGTTTTTT.